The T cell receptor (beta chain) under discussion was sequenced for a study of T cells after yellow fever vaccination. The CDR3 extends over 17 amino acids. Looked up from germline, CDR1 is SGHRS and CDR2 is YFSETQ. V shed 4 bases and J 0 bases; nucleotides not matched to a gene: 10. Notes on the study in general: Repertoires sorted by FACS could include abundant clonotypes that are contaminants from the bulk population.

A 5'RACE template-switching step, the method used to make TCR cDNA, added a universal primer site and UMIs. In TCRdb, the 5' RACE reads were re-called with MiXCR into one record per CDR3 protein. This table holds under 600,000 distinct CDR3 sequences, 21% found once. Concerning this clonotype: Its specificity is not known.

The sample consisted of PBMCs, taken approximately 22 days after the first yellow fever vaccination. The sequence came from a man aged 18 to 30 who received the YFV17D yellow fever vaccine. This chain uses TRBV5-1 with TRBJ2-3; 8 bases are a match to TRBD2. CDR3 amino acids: CASSLDGGGPSTDTQYF. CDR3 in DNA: TGCGCCAGCAGCCTGGATGGCGGGGGGCCTAGCACAGATACGCAGTATTTT.